This T cell receptor (beta chain) stems from a study of shared clonotypes between healthy human individuals (dated by TCRdb to the early 2020s). Notes on the research overall: Three men and two women, aged 18 to 49 years, made up the cohort. For each donor, CD4 naive and CD4 memory were each given three plates, CD8 naive was given two plates, and CD8 memory was given one plate. The study deeply sequenced blood TCR repertoires of several healthy adults to estimate repertoire size and the extent of clonotype sharing between individuals. To increase sequencing depth and limit assay-specific biases, different laboratories used diverse techniques to prepare libraries and sequence TCR repertoires. Per donor, leukapheresis produced somewhere between about 0.9 and 9 billion PBMCs.

Healthy HIV-negative adults with no recently reported acute infections or vaccinations were included as donors. Every donor was a Caucasian adult living in Nashville, Tennessee, USA. CD4+ T cells were enriched by magnetic negative selection; naive cells were then positively selected on CD45RA, and the negative fraction formed the memory subset. Blood was collected by leukapheresis, and PBMCs were isolated by Ficoll-Histopaque density gradient centrifugation and then cryopreserved in liquid nitrogen vapor phase. Analytical flow cytometry was used to check the purity and quantity of every magnetically sorted T cell population. Genomic DNA was isolated from every sorted fraction and measured by UV absorbance on a Nanodrop 2000c. General conclusions and limits of the study: Pairwise subsampling led to the expectation that sequencing depth would affect the degree of clonotype sharing among donors. The small number of donors limited the genetic and exposure-history diversity represented. Incomplete sequencing was indicated by rarefaction of sorted-subset datasets, despite the large sequencing depth. Naive subsets generally had larger estimated clonotype richness than memory subsets did. Sharing across a handful of donors was observed for approximately 5% of naive CD4, over 3% of naive CD8, over 2% of memory CD4, and over 0.3% of memory CD8 clonotypes. Sampling was restricted to blood, and TCR repertoires in tissues likely differ from the TCR repertoires found in blood. Clonotypes shared by all four sorted-subset donors showed higher generation probabilities than non-shared clonotypes.

Using the deep immunoSEQ assay, TCR CDR3 regions were amplified from genomic DNA by multiplex PCR. For each cell subset, the extracted genomic DNA was distributed evenly across all wells of several immunoSEQ 96-well plates, and each plate served as one replicate. Each replicate PCR for sorted subsets received around 210 ng genomic DNA, equal to tens of thousands of T cell genomes. Purified libraries were measured with a Qubit 3.0 fluorometer, size-checked on a Bioanalyzer 2100, and measured again with the KAPA Library Quantification kit. Every immunoSEQ 96-well plate was sequenced on a dedicated single-read 150-cycle Illumina NextSeq 550 flow cell. Per the source publication's procedure: The immunoSEQ output contained only junctional sequences without quality scores, so filtering could not match that applied to full-length reads. To assign V/J genes and CDR3, sequences were annotated using PyIR, a Python wrapper for IgBLAST v1.9, with IMGT germline references. Reads with weak V/J assignments (E-value above 1e-6), missing CDR3, stop codons, out-of-frame junctions, or ambiguous translated residues were removed. V3J clonotypes were defined as sequences sharing an identical inferred V gene, J gene, and CDR3 amino acid sequence. The percentage overlap between two repertoires was calculated by dividing the number of shared unique clonotypes by the size of the smaller repertoire. RTK rarefaction, the Chao1 estimator, and Recon v2.1 estimates of unobserved clonotypes were used to assess repertoire richness. Generation probabilities for all TCRbeta clonotypes obtained by the gDNA method from a handful of donors were computed using OLGA. In its TCRdb copy, this immuneACCESS table keeps in-frame sequences only and misses some clones. Where compared with another copy, unresolved V genes explain less than half of these, and the others have no known cause. The V and J calls and clone size are taken from that table; D and trimming were inferred from the DNA. The sample includes 650,000 to 800,000 clones, with approximately 72% observed a single time. The ten largest clones add up to under 2% of the sample.

In the germline V gene, CDR1 corresponds to SGHTA and CDR2 to FQGNSA. V is shortened by 1 base, J by 10 bases, and the region joining them spans 20 bases. Its CDR3 holds 16 amino acids, cysteine through phenylalanine. Solely the CDR3 DNA is kept, with 48 bases framed from the first base. Worth noting for this clone: It lacks a known antigen. No per-base quality is available; no much larger clone lies one base away.

This receptor was obtained from a woman aged 25-40 years in good health. Material: memory CD4+ T cells sorted from blood. The sample's cell subset or site label, decoded: CD45RA-negative fraction. The receptor chain draws on TRBV7-2 and TRBJ2-1; the D region is possibly TRBD1 or TRBD2, each matching across 6 bases. CDR3 region: CASSLVYLGGGHEQFF. Here is the DNA: TGTGCCAGCAGCTTAGTCTACCTAGGGGGAGGTCACGAGCAGTTCTTC.